Below, 9 T cell receptor beta chains from the same sample are listed, as sequenced in a study of shared clonotypes between healthy human individuals. Selected positively for CCR7 and CD45RO-negative, naive CD8 cells excluded terminally differentiated effector memory CD45RA+ cells. Here immunoSEQ multiplex PCR was the method, and the copy in TCRdb shows in-frame clones only, minus some. Of roughly 2 million clones detected, less than 95% appear once; the ten largest clones hold approximately 1.2%. The sample consisted of naive CD8+ T cells sorted from blood. The source of these receptors is a man between 18 and 35 years old in good health.

The chain is built from TRBV11-2 and TRBJ1-2; possibly TRBD1 for D (5 bases). The V gene lost 3 bases and the J gene lost 0 bases, with 8 bases spanning the gap. CDR3 length: 14 residues. Germline CDR1 SGHAT, CDR2 FQNNGV. Written as DNA, the CDR3 is TGTGCCAGCAGCTTTGGGACCGCTAACTATGGCTACACCTTC. Its translation: CASSFGTANYGYTF.

As to this clone: This specimen includes other DNA sequences encoding the same CDR3. The J gene is TRBJ2-7, the V gene TRBV10-3; maybe TRBD2 (5 bases). There are 13 residues in the CDR3. Trimming removed 11 bases from V and 2 bases from J, with 16 bases in between. The germline CDR1 and CDR2 sequences are ENHRY and SYGVKD. The DNA for the CDR3 is TGTGCCGCCACCCCCGGAGGAGCCTACGAGCAGTACTTC. Its protein product is CAATPGGAYEQYF.

The V call is TRBV6-5, the J call TRBJ2-2; D gene uncertain. The germline V gene encodes CDR1 MNHEY and CDR2 SVGAGI. This CDR3 has 12 residues. Trimming took off 6 bases at V and 4 bases at J, with 6 bases between the two ends. Written as DNA, the CDR3 is TGTGCCAGCAGGGAGACCACCGGGGAGCTGTTTTTT. Translating it yields CASRETTGELFF.

The chain uses TRBV5-6 and TRBJ1-1; TRBD1 might be the D (6 bases). Germline V gene data show CDR1 as SGHDT and CDR2 as YYEEEE. Trimming shortened V by 1 base and J by 1 base, and 11 bases separated the two germline ends. This CDR3 has 15 residues. The CDR3, as DNA: TGTGCCAGCAGCTTGCCGGGCAGGGGGAACACTGAAGCTTTCTTT. It encodes CASSLPGRGNTEAFF.

A few counts support this clone. The same CDR3 also results from other DNA sequences found in this sample. This chain joins TRBV4-1 and TRBJ2-3; D is unclear. The germline gives CDR1 MGHRA, CDR2 YSYEKL. This CDR3 spans 12 amino acids. The V end lost 1 base, the J end lost 4 bases, and 3 bases lay between the germline ends. CDR3 sequence (DNA): TGCGCCAGCAGCCAAGGGGCAGATACGCAGTATTTT. Translating gives CASSQGADTQYF.

J is TRBJ2-1 and V is TRBV7-2; D not certain. The CDR3 has 13 residues. The germline V gene has CDR1 SGHTA and CDR2 FQGNSA. The V gene lost 5 bases and the J gene lost 1 base, with 6 bases spanning the gap. CDR3 loop: CASSGSSYNEQFF. CDR3 DNA: TGTGCCAGCAGCGGAAGTTCCTACAATGAGCAGTTCTTC.

This clone has only one observation. The rearrangement uses TRBV25-1 and TRBJ2-3; D ambiguous. CDR1 is MGHDK and CDR2 is SYGVNS in the germline V gene. The ends were cut back, 2 bases at V and 0 bases at J, with 9 bases in the middle. The CDR3 has 15 amino acids. The chain's CDR3 is CASSEPGPSTDTQYF. The CDR3 DNA is TGTGCCAGCAGTGAACCCGGGCCTAGCACAGATACGCAGTATTTT.

This clone was seen once. The chain combines TRBV27 with TRBJ1-3; 9 nucleotides match TRBD1. The CDR3 contains 16 residues. Germline loops: CDR1 MNHEY, CDR2 SMNVEV (reference sequence). The junction had 8 bases not matched to a gene; V was cut back by 0 bases and J by 8 bases. For the CDR3, the DNA is TGTGCCAGCAGTTTATCAGGGACAGGGTCGGAAGACACCATATATTTT. Translation: CASSLSGTGSEDTIYF.

The chain carries TRBV7-9 and TRBJ2-7; D ambiguous. Germline V CDR1 and CDR2: SEHNR, FQNEAQ (reference sequence). The length of the CDR3 is 13 residues. V lost 2 bases and J 3 bases, leaving 8 bases between the germline ends. The CDR3 sequence is CASSLQENYEQYF. CDR3 coding DNA: TGTGCCAGCAGCTTACAGGAGAACTACGAGCAGTACTTC.